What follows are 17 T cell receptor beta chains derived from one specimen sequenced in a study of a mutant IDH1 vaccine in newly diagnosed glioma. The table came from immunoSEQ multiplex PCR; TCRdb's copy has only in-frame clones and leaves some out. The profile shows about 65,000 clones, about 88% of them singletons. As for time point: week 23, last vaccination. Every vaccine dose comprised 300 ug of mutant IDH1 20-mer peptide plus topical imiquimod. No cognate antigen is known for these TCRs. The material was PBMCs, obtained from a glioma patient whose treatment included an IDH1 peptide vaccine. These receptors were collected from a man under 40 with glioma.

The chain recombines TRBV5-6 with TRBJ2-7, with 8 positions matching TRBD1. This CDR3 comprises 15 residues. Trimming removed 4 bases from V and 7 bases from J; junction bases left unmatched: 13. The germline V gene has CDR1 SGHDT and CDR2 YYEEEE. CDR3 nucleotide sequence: TGTGCCAGCAGCGCGGCCGGGACAGGAGTAAGGGAGCAGTACTTC. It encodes CASSAAGTGVREQYF.

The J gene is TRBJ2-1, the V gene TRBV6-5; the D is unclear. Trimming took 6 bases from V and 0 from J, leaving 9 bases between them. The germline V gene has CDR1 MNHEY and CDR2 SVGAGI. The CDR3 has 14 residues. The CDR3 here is CASSEGISYNEQFF. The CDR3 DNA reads TGTGCCAGCAGCGAAGGGATCTCCTACAATGAGCAGTTCTTC.

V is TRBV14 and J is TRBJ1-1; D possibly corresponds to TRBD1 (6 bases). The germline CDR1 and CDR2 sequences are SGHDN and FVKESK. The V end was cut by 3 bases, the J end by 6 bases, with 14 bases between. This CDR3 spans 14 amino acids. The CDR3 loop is CASSQDTGSAEAFF. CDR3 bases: TGTGCCAGCAGCCAGGACACAGGGTCCGCTGAAGCTTTCTTT.

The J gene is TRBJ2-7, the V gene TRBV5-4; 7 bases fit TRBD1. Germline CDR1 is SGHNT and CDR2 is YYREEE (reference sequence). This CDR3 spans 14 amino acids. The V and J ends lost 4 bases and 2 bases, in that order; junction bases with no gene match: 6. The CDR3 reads CASSLKDRTYEQYF. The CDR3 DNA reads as TGTGCCAGCAGCCTGAAGGACAGGACCTACGAGCAGTACTTC. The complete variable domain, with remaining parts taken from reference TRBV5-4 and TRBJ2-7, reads ETGVTQSPTHLIKTRGQQVTLRCSSQSGHNTVSWYQQALGQGPQFIFQYYREEENGRGNFPPRFSGLQFPNYSSELNVNALELDDSALYLCASSLKDRTYEQYFGPGTRLTVT.

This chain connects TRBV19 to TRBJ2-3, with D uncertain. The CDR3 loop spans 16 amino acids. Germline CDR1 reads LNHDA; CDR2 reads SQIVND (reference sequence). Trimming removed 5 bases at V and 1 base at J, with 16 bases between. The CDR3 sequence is CASSAPARSGTDTQYF. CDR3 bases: TGTGCCAGTAGTGCCCCGGCACGGTCAGGCACAGATACGCAGTATTTT.

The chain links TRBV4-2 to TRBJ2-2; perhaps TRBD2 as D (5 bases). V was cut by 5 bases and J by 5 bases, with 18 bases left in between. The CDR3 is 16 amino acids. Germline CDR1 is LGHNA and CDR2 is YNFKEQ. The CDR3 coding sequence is TGTGCCAGCAGCTTGTTCCCCGGGGTGGAAACCGGGGAGCTGTTTTTT. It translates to CASSLFPGVETGELFF.

The CDR3 DNA reads as TGTGCCAGCAGTTCCTTTTTGAGACCCGGAGAAATCTCCTATAATTCACCCCTCCACTTT. It is translated as CASSSFLRPGEISYNSPLHF. J is TRBJ1-6 and V is TRBV27; D is ambiguous. The CDR3 contains 20 residues. CDR1 is MNHEY and CDR2 is SMNVEV in the germline V gene (reference sequence). The V gene lost 4 bases and the J gene lost 0 bases, with 22 bases spanning the gap.

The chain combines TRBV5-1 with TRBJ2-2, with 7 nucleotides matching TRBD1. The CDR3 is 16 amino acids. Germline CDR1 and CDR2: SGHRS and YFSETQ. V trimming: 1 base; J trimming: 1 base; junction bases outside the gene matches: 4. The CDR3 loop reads CASSLRQGLNTGELFF. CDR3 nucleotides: TGCGCCAGCAGCTTGCGACAGGGCTTGAACACCGGGGAGCTGTTTTTT.

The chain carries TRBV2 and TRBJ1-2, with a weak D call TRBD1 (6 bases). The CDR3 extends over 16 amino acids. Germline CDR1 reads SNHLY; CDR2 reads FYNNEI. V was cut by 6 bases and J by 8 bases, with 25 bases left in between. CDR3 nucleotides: TGTGCCAGCAGCTCTACCTCCGGGACACCCTCGAGGGGCTACACCTTC. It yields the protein CASSSTSGTPSRGYTF. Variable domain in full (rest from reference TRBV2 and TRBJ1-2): EPEVTQTPSHQVTQMGQEVILRCVPISNHLYFYWYRQILGQKVEFLVSFYNNEISEKSEIFDDQFSVERPDGSNFTLKIRSTKLEDSAMYFCASSSTSGTPSRGYTFGSGTRLTVV.

The chain's CDR3 is CAWSVRMRQRVIRAQYF. The CDR3 region has the DNA TGTGCCTGGAGTGTAAGGATGCGACAGAGAGTGATACGGGCGCAGTATTTT. J is TRBJ2-3 and V is TRBV30, with D perhaps TRBD1 (5 bases). V lost 0 bases and J lost 10, with 26 bases in between. CDR3 length: 17 amino acids. Germline-derived CDR1 and CDR2 are GTSNPN and SVGIG (reference sequence).

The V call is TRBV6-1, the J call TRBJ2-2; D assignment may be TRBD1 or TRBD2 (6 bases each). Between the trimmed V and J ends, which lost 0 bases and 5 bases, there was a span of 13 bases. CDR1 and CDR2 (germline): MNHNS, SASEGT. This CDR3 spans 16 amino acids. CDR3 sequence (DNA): TGTGCCAGCAGTGAAGCGTGGGGGGCGAGTACCGGGGAGCTGTTTTTT. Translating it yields CASSEAWGASTGELFF.

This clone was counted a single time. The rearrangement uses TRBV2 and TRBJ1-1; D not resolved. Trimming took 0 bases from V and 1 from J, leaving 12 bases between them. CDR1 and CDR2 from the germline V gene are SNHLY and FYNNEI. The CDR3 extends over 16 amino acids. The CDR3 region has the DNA TGTGCCAGCAGTGAAGCAGGGCAGCTAGGGAACACTGAAGCTTTCTTT. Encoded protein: CASSEAGQLGNTEAFF.

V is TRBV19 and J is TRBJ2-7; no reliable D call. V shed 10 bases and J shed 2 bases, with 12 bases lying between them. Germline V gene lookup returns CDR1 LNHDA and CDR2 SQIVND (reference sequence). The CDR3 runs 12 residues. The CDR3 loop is CATTDGTYEQYF. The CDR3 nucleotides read TGTGCCACCACGGACGGTACCTACGAGCAGTACTTC.

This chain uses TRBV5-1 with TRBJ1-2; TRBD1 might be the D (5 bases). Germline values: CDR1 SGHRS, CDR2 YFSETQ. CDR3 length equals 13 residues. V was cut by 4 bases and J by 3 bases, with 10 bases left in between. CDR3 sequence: CASSLDIYYGYTF. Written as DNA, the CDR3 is TGCGCCAGCAGCCTGGACATCTACTATGGCTACACCTTC.

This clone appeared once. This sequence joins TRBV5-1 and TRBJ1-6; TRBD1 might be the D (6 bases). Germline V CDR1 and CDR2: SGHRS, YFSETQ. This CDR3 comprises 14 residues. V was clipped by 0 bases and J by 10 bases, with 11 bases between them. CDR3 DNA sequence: TGCGCCAGCAGCTTGGGACAGGTAGAATCACCCCTCCACTTT. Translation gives CASSLGQVESPLHF.

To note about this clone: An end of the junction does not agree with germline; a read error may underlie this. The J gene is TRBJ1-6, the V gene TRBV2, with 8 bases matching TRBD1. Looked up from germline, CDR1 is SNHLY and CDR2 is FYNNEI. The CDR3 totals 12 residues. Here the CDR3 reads CAGRGLNSPLHF. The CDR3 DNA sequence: TGTGCCGGCAGGGGGCTTAATTCACCCCTCCACTTT.

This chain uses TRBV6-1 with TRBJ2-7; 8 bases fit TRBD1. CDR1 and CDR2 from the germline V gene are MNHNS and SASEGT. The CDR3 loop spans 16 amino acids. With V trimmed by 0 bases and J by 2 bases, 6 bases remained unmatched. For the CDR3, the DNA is TGTGCCAGCAGTGAAGCGGGGACAGGTCGAGCCTACGAGCAGTACTTC. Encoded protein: CASSEAGTGRAYEQYF.